The 5 T cell receptor beta chains given below trace back to one sample, sequenced in a study of Ad26.COV2.S vaccination and SARS-CoV-2 variants. TCRdb keeps only in-frame clones here, not all; method: immunoSEQ multiplex PCR. The sample has 97,000 or so clones; 60% to 85% are singletons. The specimen was peripheral blood, collected after recovery from COVID-19. These receptors came from a human donor who had recovered from COVID-19.

V is TRBV12-3 or TRBV12-4 and J is TRBJ2-3, with 8 positions matching TRBD2. The CDR3 sequence is 13 residues long. The V and J ends lost 8 bases and 3 bases, in that order; junction bases with no gene match: 4. CDR3 nucleotide sequence: TGTGCCAGCCGGCGGGGGGCTACAGATACGCAGTATTTT. Amino acid sequence: CASRRGATDTQYF.

This chain links TRBV4-2 with TRBJ2-2; D is possibly TRBD1 or TRBD2 (5 bases each). Germline CDR1 reads LGHNA; CDR2 reads YNFKEQ. V gave up 1 base and J gave up 7 bases, with 13 bases separating them. This CDR3 region has 15 residues. This CDR3 reads CASSQAGQRGGELFF. As DNA, the CDR3 is TGTGCCAGCAGCCAAGCGGGGCAGAGGGGCGGGGAGCTGTTTTTT.

The rearrangement joins TRBV12-3 or TRBV12-4 to TRBJ1-2; possible D gene TRBD1, 5 bases. The CDR3 has 11 residues. V was clipped by 8 bases and J by 4 bases, with 8 bases between them. This CDR3 is CASGTVYGYTF. Written as DNA, the CDR3 is TGTGCCAGCGGGACGGTCTATGGCTACACCTTC.

The genes are TRBV19 and TRBJ2-5; 10 bases are a match to TRBD2. The CDR3 loop spans 15 amino acids. Germline values: CDR1 LNHDA, CDR2 SQIVND (reference sequence). V dropped 4 bases and J dropped 4; count of bases not matched to a gene: 6. The CDR3 region has the DNA TGTGCCAGTAGTACCCGAGCGGGGGGGCTAGAGACCCAGTACTTC. Translating it yields CASSTRAGGLETQYF.

The CDR3 loop is CASSEGRTMITEAFF. For the CDR3, the DNA is TGTGCCAGCAGTGAGGGCAGAACGATGATCACTGAAGCTTTCTTT. This chain joins TRBV2 and TRBJ1-1; D is undetermined. The CDR3 is 15 residues long. With 3 bases removed from V and 4 bases from J, the gap between germline ends came to 15 bases. Germline V lookup: CDR1 SNHLY, CDR2 FYNNEI.